These 21 T cell receptor beta chains came from one sample sequenced in a study of blood T cell repertoires in COVID-19. Libraries were prepared by immunoSEQ multiplex PCR; TCRdb keeps only in-frame clonotypes and omits some of them. The profile shows about 36,000 clones, around 80% of them singletons. The sequencing sample was made of peripheral blood. These receptors were collected from a man aged 55 to 70 with acute or convalescent COVID-19.

This rearrangement joins TRBV3-1 (or the pseudogene TRBV3-2) to TRBJ1-5; D remains ambiguous. CDR1 LGHDT and CDR2 YNNKEL come from the germline V gene (reference sequence). The CDR3 is made up of 16 amino acids. V was shortened by 1 base and J by 3 bases, with 13 bases between the two germline ends. CDR3 nucleotide sequence: TGTGCCAGCAGCCAAGGGTTCGGTTACGACAATCAGCCCCAGCATTTT. Its translation: CASSQGFGYDNQPQHF.

V usage is TRBV21-1 and J usage is TRBJ2-7; the D call of TRBD2 is as the table states it, not checked on the DNA. TRBV21-1 is a listed pseudogene. There are 14 residues in the CDR3. The CDR3 region is CASWGDVFSYEQYF. Written as DNA, the CDR3 is TGTGCCAGCTGGGGGGATGTTTTCTCCTACGAGCAGTACTTC.

This rearrangement joins TRBV7-2 to TRBJ1-3; the D gene is possibly TRBD1 (5 bases). The V gene's germline CDR1 is SGHTA and CDR2 FQGNSA. The CDR3 contains 14 residues. Between the trimmed V and J ends, which lost 5 bases and 2 bases, there was a span of 10 bases. The CDR3 DNA follows: TGTGCCAGCAGCGCAGGGCTAGCTGGAAACACCATATATTTT. Translating it yields CASSAGLAGNTIYF.

This clone has only one observation. V and J are TRBV4-2 and TRBJ1-1; tentative D call: TRBD1 (6 bases). Germline lookup yields CDR1 LGHNA and CDR2 YNFKEQ. V was clipped by 2 bases and J by 9 bases, with 16 bases between them. The CDR3 is 14 amino acids. This CDR3 reads CASSQSSRDKKAFF. The CDR3 DNA sequence: TGTGCCAGCAGCCAAAGCTCCCGGGACAAGAAAGCTTTCTTT.

Written as DNA, the CDR3 is TGCAGTGCTAGTGGGGACAGCAGCCATAGCAATCAGCCCCAGCATTTT. Protein sequence: CSASGDSSHSNQPQHF. This chain uses TRBV20-1 with TRBJ1-5; 7 bases fit TRBD1. Germline V gene sequence: CDR1 DFQATT, CDR2 SNEGSKA (reference sequence). The CDR3 covers 16 residues. The J segment lost 0 bases and the V segment lost 3 bases, leaving 8 bases of the junction unmatched.

The V gene is TRBV10-3, the J gene TRBJ1-2, with D tentatively TRBD1 (6 bases). CDR3 length: 13 amino acids. The V gene lost 2 bases and the J gene lost 4 bases, with 8 bases spanning the gap. The germline gives CDR1 ENHRY, CDR2 SYGVKD. CDR3: CAISERGSYGYTF. The CDR3 DNA follows: TGTGCCATCAGTGAGAGGGGGAGCTATGGCTACACCTTC.

In this sample, this clone turned up once. The chain has TRBV10-2 and TRBJ2-7, with D tentatively TRBD1 (6 bases). V lost 3 bases to trimming and J lost 4 bases, with 22 bases between them. The CDR3 totals 17 residues. The V gene's germline CDR1 is WSHSY and CDR2 SAAADI. CDR3 sequence: CASSDQSQGATWYEQYF. In DNA, the CDR3 is TGCGCCAGCAGTGATCAATCACAGGGTGCTACTTGGTACGAGCAGTACTTC.

The sample holds one count of this clone. The chain uses TRBV4-2 and TRBJ1-1; D gene ambiguous. Trimming stripped 0 bases from V and 0 bases from J, with 8 bases between. The CDR3 has 15 amino acids. The germline V gene has CDR1 LGHNA and CDR2 YNFKEQ. The CDR3 spells CASSQDWGVNTEAFF. The DNA for the CDR3 is TGTGCCAGCAGCCAAGATTGGGGAGTGAACACTGAAGCTTTCTTT.

This clone appeared once. V usage is TRBV10-3 and J usage is TRBJ2-4; TRBD2 matches 7 bases. Germline loops: CDR1 ENHRY, CDR2 SYGVKD. The CDR3 length is 19 residues. V shed 0 bases and J 0 bases; nucleotides not matched to a gene: 11. CDR3 region: CAISESSSGGNLAKNIQYF. CDR3 coding DNA: TGTGCCATCAGTGAGTCATCCTCGGGAGGAAACCTAGCCAAAAACATTCAGTACTTC.

V usage is TRBV28 and J usage is TRBJ2-7; 9 nucleotides align to TRBD2. CDR3 size: 13 residues. V shed 3 bases, J shed 6 bases, and the junction held 3 bases outside the gene matches. The germline V gene encodes CDR1 MDHEN and CDR2 SYDVKM. The CDR3 nucleotides read TGTGCCAGCAGTTTGAGCGGGAGGACCGAGCAGTACTTC. It yields the protein CASSLSGRTEQYF.

V is TRBV30 and J is TRBJ1-3, with D possibly matching TRBD1 (6 bases). The CDR3 length is 18 residues. Germline V gene lookup returns CDR1 GTSNPN and CDR2 SVGIG (reference sequence). V lost 3 bases, J lost 4 bases, and 25 bases lay in between. In nucleotides, the CDR3 is TGTGCCTGGAGCCCCGTACTCTCGTTATGGACAGCCGGAAACACCATATATTTT. Translating gives CAWSPVLSLWTAGNTIYF. The full variable domain, in which reference TRBV30 and TRBJ1-3 provide the parts outside the CDR3, is SQTIHQWPATLVQPVGSPLSLECTVEGTSNPNLYWYRQAAGRGLQLLFYSVGIGQISSEVPQNLSASRPQDRQFILSSKKLLLSDSGFYLCAWSPVLSLWTAGNTIYFGEGSWLTVV.

This chain uses TRBV7-8 with TRBJ1-3; D is unclear. This CDR3 is built from 11 residues. Trimming removed 4 bases at V and 8 bases at J, with 6 bases between. CDR1 is SGHVS and CDR2 is FQNEAQ in the germline V gene. The CDR3 region is CASSSGDTIYF. The DNA for the CDR3 is TGTGCCAGCAGCTCCGGGGACACCATATATTTT.

V and J are TRBV6-2 or TRBV6-3 and TRBJ2-5; 12 bases are a match to TRBD2. CDR1 and CDR2 (germline): MNHEY, SVGEGT. V gave up 6 bases and J gave up 7 bases; unmatched junction bases: 18. The CDR3 runs to 18 residues. CDR3 bases: TGTGCCAGCAGCCAATCCCCGACTAGCGGGAGAGGGGAGGGGACCCAGTACTTC. It encodes CASSQSPTSGRGEGTQYF.

V is TRBV29-1 and J is TRBJ2-7, with 11 bases lining up with TRBD2. The CDR3 consists of 17 residues. V was clipped by 0 bases and J by 0 bases; unmatched bases: 7. Germline values: CDR1 SQVTM, CDR2 ANQGSEA. For the CDR3, the DNA is TGCAGCGTTGAAGATGGTCTAGCGGGAGGATCCTCCTACGAGCAGTACTTC. Translation gives CSVEDGLAGGSSYEQYF.

This chain connects TRBV19 to TRBJ2-3; 9 nucleotides line up with TRBD2. This CDR3 comprises 14 residues. V lost 5 bases to trimming and J lost 6 bases; unmatched junction nucleotides: 6. CDR1 and CDR2 from the germline V gene are LNHDA and SQIVND (reference sequence). CDR3 sequence reads: CASSPLAGLDTQYF. DNA of the CDR3: TGTGCCAGTAGTCCGCTAGCGGGACTCGATACGCAGTATTTT.

V gene TRBV3-1 (or the pseudogene TRBV3-2) combines with J gene TRBJ1-6, with D uncertain. V dropped 2 bases and J dropped 10 bases, with 9 bases sitting between them. In germline, CDR1 is LGHDT, CDR2 YNNKEL (reference sequence). The CDR3 sequence is 13 residues long. The CDR3 DNA follows: TGTGCCAGCAGCCAAATCGCAGAATCACCCCTCCACTTT. Its translation: CASSQIAESPLHF.

This clone was picked up one time. CDR3 bases: TGTGCCAGCAGCCATTTGGGAGCGGGAGGGCCGTGGAATGAGCAGTTCTTC. It encodes CASSHLGAGGPWNEQFF. The chain couples TRBV14 to TRBJ2-1; the match to TRBD2 covers 10 bases. V lost 3 bases and J lost 7; bases outside the gene matches: 12. The length of the CDR3 is 17 residues. Germline V gives CDR1 SGHDN, CDR2 FVKESK.

The chain links TRBV7-6 to TRBJ2-5, with 9 bases aligning to TRBD2. Germline V CDR1 and CDR2: SGHVS, FNYEAQ. The CDR3 is 14 amino acids. V dropped 1 base and J dropped 9; count of bases not matched to a gene: 6. This CDR3 is CASSLEASGEAQYF. CDR3 sequence (DNA): TGTGCCAGCAGCTTAGAGGCTAGCGGGGAGGCCCAGTACTTC.

The chain uses TRBV10-3 and TRBJ2-5; 8 nucleotides match TRBD2. The CDR3 is made up of 14 amino acids. The V segment lost 7 bases and the J segment 5 bases; nucleotides outside the gene matches: 9. CDR1 and CDR2 from the germline V gene are ENHRY and SYGVKD. In DNA form, the CDR3 reads TGTGCCATCAAGGCGGGAGGCTCTGCGGAGACCCAGTACTTC. Amino acids: CAIKAGGSAETQYF.

This chain connects TRBV28 to TRBJ1-5; 7 bases align to TRBD1. Germline values: CDR1 MDHEN, CDR2 SYDVKM. The V segment lost 4 bases and the J segment 3 bases; nucleotides outside the gene matches: 6. The CDR3 consists of 15 residues. The CDR3 sequence: CASSSAGGNNQPQHF. The CDR3 region has the DNA TGTGCCAGCAGTTCAGCAGGGGGGAACAATCAGCCCCAGCATTTT.

The V and J genes are TRBV7-7 and TRBJ2-3, with 7 nucleotides matching TRBD2. The CDR3 covers 16 residues. Losses at the gene ends were 5 bases for V and 1 base for J; bases not matched to a gene: 9. CDR1 SSHAT and CDR2 FNYEAQ come from the germline V gene (reference sequence). The CDR3 protein is CASSPGLAERTDTQYF. The CDR3 DNA follows: TGTGCCAGCAGCCCCGGGCTAGCGGAACGCACAGATACGCAGTATTTT.